This T cell receptor (beta chain) was retrieved from a study of T cells in Graves' hyperthyroidism and ophthalmopathy. Researchers amplified the TCR beta CDR3 regions from RNA transcripts. Using the HTBI primer set, a first-round RT-PCR was run on the TCR CDR3. A single record per CDR3 protein comes from TCRdb applying MiXCR to the multiplex PCR reads. This table has over 45,000 distinct CDR3 sequences, less than 50% appearing once. From germline, CDR1 is DFQATT and CDR2 SNEGSKA (reference sequence). V dropped 2 bases and J dropped 1 base, with 11 bases sitting between them. The CDR3 has 15 amino acids.

Source material: blood. The receptor was isolated from a woman in her forties or fifties with Graves' ophthalmopathy. The V gene is TRBV20-1, the J gene TRBJ2-2; the D gene is possibly TRBD2 (5 bases). For the CDR3, the DNA is TGCAGTGCTAGAAACGACGGGGAGAACACCGGGGAGCTGTTTTTT. It codes for CSARNDGENTGELFF.